These 27 T cell receptor beta chains came from one sample sequenced in a study of blood T cell repertoires in COVID-19. The method was immunoSEQ multiplex PCR; TCRdb's version includes in-frame clones alone and lacks a portion of them. The sample lists 150,000 to 200,000 clones, around 81% occurring once. The sequenced sample was peripheral blood. Every receptor here comes from a woman of 80 years or more with COVID-19, enrolled during active disease.

V is TRBV3-1 (or the pseudogene TRBV3-2) and J is TRBJ1-1; D remains ambiguous. Germline CDR1 reads LGHDT; CDR2 reads YNNKEL (reference sequence). The V end was cut by 5 bases, the J end by 5 bases, with 6 bases between. The CDR3 covers 11 residues. The CDR3 loop reads CASSGFTEAFF. CDR3 bases: TGTGCCAGCAGCGGCTTTACTGAAGCTTTCTTT.

This sequence joins TRBV11-3 and TRBJ1-1; 9 bases fit TRBD1. The CDR3 covers 17 residues. Trimming took 2 bases from V and 4 from J; bases not matched to a gene: 11. CDR1 and CDR2 (germline): SGHNT, YENEEA. CDR3 region: CASSLRTPGTGSTEAFF. In DNA, the CDR3 is TGTGCCAGCAGCTTACGAACCCCCGGGACAGGGAGCACTGAAGCTTTCTTT.

The chain uses TRBV27 and TRBJ2-5; D unresolved. Germline V gene sequence: CDR1 MNHEY, CDR2 SMNVEV (reference sequence). With 4 bases removed from V and 2 bases from J, the gap between germline ends came to 11 bases. This CDR3 has 14 amino acids. For the CDR3, the DNA is TGTGCCAGCAGTTCGAGACATCTTCAAGAGACCCAGTACTTC. This encodes CASSSRHLQETQYF.

V is TRBV18 and J is TRBJ2-7, with 7 bases aligning to TRBD1. The junction had 5 bases not matched to a gene; V was cut back by 3 bases and J by 3 bases. Germline-derived CDR1 and CDR2 are KGHSH and LQKENI. The CDR3 loop spans 14 amino acids. The CDR3 bases are TGTGCCAGCTCACCTGGACAGGACCTCTACGAGCAGTACTTC. It codes for CASSPGQDLYEQYF.

This clone was detected once. The V and J genes are TRBV5-4 and TRBJ1-2; 8 nucleotides align to TRBD1. The trim removed 4 bases at V and 2 bases at J, leaving 10 bases unmatched. This CDR3 is 16 amino acids long. Germline CDR1 and CDR2: SGHNT and YYREEE (reference sequence). The CDR3 sequence is CASSTPTGVPNYGYTF. The CDR3 region has the DNA TGTGCCAGCAGCACTCCGACAGGGGTTCCCAACTATGGCTACACCTTC.

The chain employs TRBV24-1 and TRBJ2-3; weak D call: TRBD1 (6 bases). The CDR3 spans 15 residues. Trimming took off 4 bases at V and 4 bases at J, with 14 bases between the two ends. Looked up from germline, CDR1 is KGHDR and CDR2 is SFDVKD. CDR3 region: CATSDSRQDSDTQYF. The CDR3, as DNA: TGTGCCACCAGTGACTCTCGACAGGACTCAGATACGCAGTATTTT.

This clone was detected a few times. The junction differs from germline at one of its ends, possibly a read error. Here the CDR3 reads CASRLAGGYDEQYF. For the CDR3, the DNA is TGTGCCAGCAGATTAGCGGGGGGATACGACGAGCAGTACTTC. The J gene is TRBJ2-7, the V gene TRBV7-2, with 10 bases matching TRBD2. The CDR3 loop spans 14 amino acids. Germline V gene data show CDR1 as SGHTA and CDR2 as FQGNSA.

The chain couples TRBV19 to TRBJ2-3, with 10 bases identical to TRBD1. Germline trimming cut 8 bases from V and 4 bases from J; bases unmatched to any gene: 9. This CDR3 comprises 15 residues. In germline, CDR1 is LNHDA, CDR2 SQIVND (reference sequence). CDR3 sequence: CASCVGTGAADTQYF. The CDR3 DNA is TGTGCCAGTTGCGTTGGGACAGGGGCGGCAGATACGCAGTATTTT.

The rearrangement uses TRBV5-4 and TRBJ2-2, with no clear D. The CDR3 totals 14 residues. The germline gives CDR1 SGHNT, CDR2 YYREEE (reference sequence). Deletions cut 4 bases from V and 0 bases from J, with 7 bases between. The CDR3 sequence is CASSPRTNTGELFF. CDR3 in DNA: TGTGCCAGCAGCCCGAGGACGAACACCGGGGAGCTGTTTTTT.

The CDR3 DNA is TGTGCCTGGGTGGTTACAACGAACACTGAAGCTTTCTTT. Encoded protein: CAWVVTTNTEAFF. The V gene is TRBV30, the J gene TRBJ1-1; no reliable D call. The CDR3 consists of 13 residues. CDR1 GTSNPN and CDR2 SVGIG come from the germline V gene (reference sequence). V was clipped by 5 bases and J by 1 base, with 11 bases between them.

In its sample, this clone was seen once. The chain has TRBV5-4 and TRBJ2-2, with TRBD2 matching over 14 bases. Unmatched junction bases numbered 3, after V lost 4 bases and J lost 4 bases. Germline-derived CDR1 and CDR2 are SGHNT and YYREEE (reference sequence). This CDR3 has 16 amino acids. The CDR3: CASSAGLAGATGELFF. The CDR3, as DNA: TGTGCCAGCAGCGCGGGACTAGCGGGGGCCACCGGGGAGCTGTTTTTT.

This chain joins TRBV2 and TRBJ2-2; 7 bases are a match to TRBD1. The trim removed 6 bases at V and 4 bases at J, leaving 8 bases unmatched. Germline V gene data show CDR1 as SNHLY and CDR2 as FYNNEI. The CDR3 runs to 15 residues. The CDR3: CASRSGTDPTGELFF. The CDR3 DNA reads TGTGCCAGCAGATCTGGGACAGATCCCACCGGGGAGCTGTTTTTT. Drawing the rest from reference TRBV2 and TRBJ2-2, the complete variable domain is EPEVTQTPSHQVTQMGQEVILRCVPISNHLYFYWYRQILGQKVEFLVSFYNNEISEKSEIFDDQFSVERPDGSNFTLKIRSTKLEDSAMYFCASRSGTDPTGELFFGEGSRLTVL.

The chain is built from TRBV18 and TRBJ1-2; TRBD1 matches 9 bases. V shed 5 bases, J shed 7 bases, and the junction held 8 bases outside the gene matches. The length of the CDR3 is 14 residues. Germline V gene lookup returns CDR1 KGHSH and CDR2 LQKENI. The CDR3 nucleotides read TGTGCCAGCTCATCAGGGACAGGGAAAGCTGGCTACACCTTC. It translates to CASSSGTGKAGYTF.

The chain carries TRBV9 and TRBJ2-3, with D unresolved. The CDR3 totals 13 residues. Trimming removed 0 bases at V and 6 bases at J, with 8 bases between. From germline, CDR1 is SGDLS and CDR2 YYNGEE. The CDR3 nucleotides are TGTGCCAGCAGCGTAGGAGTGGAGGATACGCAGTATTTT. Residues: CASSVGVEDTQYF. Drawing the rest from reference TRBV9 and TRBJ2-3, the complete variable domain is DSGVTQTPKHLITATGQRVTLRCSPRSGDLSVYWYQQSLDQGLQFLIQYYNGEERAKGNILERFSAQQFPDLHSELNLSSLELGDSALYFCASSVGVEDTQYFGPGTRLTVL.

V and J are TRBV7-9 and TRBJ2-3; tentatively, D is TRBD2 (6 bases). The length of the CDR3 is 16 residues. Trimming removed 2 bases at V and 3 bases at J, with 15 bases between. Germline CDR1 is SEHNR and CDR2 is FQNEAQ (reference sequence). The CDR3 spells CASSLFGVGGTDTQYF. The CDR3 region has the DNA TGTGCCAGCAGCTTATTTGGAGTGGGGGGAACAGATACGCAGTATTTT.

The V gene is TRBV12-1, the J gene TRBJ2-7; the D segment call TRBD1 is taken from the table without a DNA check. TRBV12-1 is described as a pseudogene. The CDR3 length is 14 residues. The CDR3 region is CASSHDREPYEQYF. The DNA for the CDR3 is TGTGCCAGCAGCCATGACAGGGAGCCCTACGAGCAGTACTTC.

The chain employs TRBV1 and TRBJ1-2; the table's D gene call, TRBD1, was not cross checked with the DNA. TRBV1 is noted as a pseudogene. There are 15 residues in the CDR3. The CDR3 region has the DNA TGCACCAGCAGCCAAGGATCGGGACAGTGTTCCGGCTACACCTTC. Protein: CTSSQGSGQCSGYTF.

The chain has TRBV5-5 and TRBJ1-2; no clear D gene. Trimming removed 1 base from V and 8 bases from J, with 12 bases in between. Germline CDR1 SGHKS, CDR2 YYEKEE (reference sequence). CDR3 length: 13 residues. The CDR3 protein is CASSLRESGGYTF. In nucleotides, the CDR3 is TGTGCCAGCAGCTTGAGGGAAAGCGGCGGCTACACCTTC.

The genes are TRBV4-1 and TRBJ1-2, with TRBD1 matching 8 bases. J was trimmed by 5 bases and V by 1 base; bases with no gene match: 3. Germline V gives CDR1 MGHRA, CDR2 YSYEKL. The CDR3 extends over 14 amino acids. In DNA, the CDR3 is TGCGCCAGCAGCCAAGGGACAGGGATTTATGGCTACACCTTC. Translating it yields CASSQGTGIYGYTF.

The genes are TRBV18 and TRBJ2-1, with 8 nucleotides matching TRBD2. CDR1 KGHSH and CDR2 LQKENI come from the germline V gene. The CDR3 totals 15 residues. Unmatched junction bases numbered 4, after V lost 4 bases and J lost 2 bases. The CDR3 is CASSQSGGPYNEQFF. DNA for the CDR3: TGTGCCAGCTCACAGAGCGGGGGCCCCTACAATGAGCAGTTCTTC.

The gene calls are TRBV29-1 and TRBJ2-5; 9 bases fit TRBD2. Per the germline V gene, CDR1 is SQVTM and CDR2 is ANQGSEA. The J segment lost 3 bases and the V segment lost 4 bases, leaving 3 bases of the junction unmatched. The CDR3 has 13 amino acids. The CDR3 region has the DNA TGCAGCGTTGGTGTAGCGGGGGAAGAGACCCAGTACTTC. Its protein is CSVGVAGEETQYF.

CDR3: CATNRDRVAYTF. The CDR3 DNA reads as TGTGCCACCAACCGGGACAGGGTCGCGTACACCTTC. This chain uses TRBV10-3 with TRBJ1-2; 9 positions match TRBD1. The CDR3 extends over 12 amino acids. Germline V gene sequence: CDR1 ENHRY, CDR2 SYGVKD. V lost 10 bases to trimming and J lost 11 bases; unmatched junction nucleotides: 11.

The chain carries TRBV5-1 and TRBJ1-1, with D unresolved. Trimming took off 1 base at V and 4 bases at J, with 11 bases between the two ends. Germline lookup yields CDR1 SGHRS and CDR2 YFSETQ. This CDR3 spans 14 amino acids. This CDR3 reads CASSLSGSTTEAFF. The CDR3 region has the DNA TGCGCCAGCAGCTTGTCAGGCTCGACCACTGAAGCTTTCTTT.

The table lists this clone with a few counts. This chain connects TRBV24-1 to TRBJ2-1, with 7 bases matching TRBD2. The germline V gene has CDR1 KGHDR and CDR2 SFDVKD. CDR3 length equals 16 residues. After removal of 3 bases from V and 6 bases from J, the junction contained 10 bases not matched to a gene. The CDR3 sequence: CATSDLPRAGANEQFF. In nucleotides, the CDR3 is TGTGCCACCAGTGATCTCCCTCGCGCGGGAGCCAATGAGCAGTTCTTC.

The V and J genes are TRBV9 and TRBJ2-3; maybe TRBD1 (5 bases). Trimming took 2 bases from V and 3 from J, leaving 10 bases between them. CDR1 and CDR2 from the germline V gene are SGDLS and YYNGEE. The CDR3 loop spans 14 amino acids. This CDR3 is CASSVSQGTDTQYF. The DNA for the CDR3 is TGTGCCAGCAGCGTGTCCCAGGGTACAGATACGCAGTATTTT.

This chain uses TRBV6-5 with TRBJ2-7; D gene unclear. Germline V gene lookup returns CDR1 MNHEY and CDR2 SVGAGI. The germline V and J ends were trimmed by 1 base and 2 bases, with 12 bases remaining between them. This CDR3 is built from 15 residues. The CDR3 DNA reads as TGTGCCAGCAGTTACTTGGCGGTTCCGACCTACGAGCAGTACTTC. It translates to CASSYLAVPTYEQYF.

This clone turned up a few times. This sequence joins TRBV7-9 and TRBJ1-2, with D maybe TRBD1 (5 bases). Germline-derived CDR1 and CDR2 are SEHNR and FQNEAQ (reference sequence). Trimming left V 3 bases short and J 4 bases short, with 18 bases between. The CDR3 is 16 amino acids. CDR3 amino acids: CASSFGSGGLLYGYTF. CDR3 sequence (DNA): TGTGCCAGCAGCTTTGGTTCCGGGGGATTACTCTATGGCTACACCTTC.